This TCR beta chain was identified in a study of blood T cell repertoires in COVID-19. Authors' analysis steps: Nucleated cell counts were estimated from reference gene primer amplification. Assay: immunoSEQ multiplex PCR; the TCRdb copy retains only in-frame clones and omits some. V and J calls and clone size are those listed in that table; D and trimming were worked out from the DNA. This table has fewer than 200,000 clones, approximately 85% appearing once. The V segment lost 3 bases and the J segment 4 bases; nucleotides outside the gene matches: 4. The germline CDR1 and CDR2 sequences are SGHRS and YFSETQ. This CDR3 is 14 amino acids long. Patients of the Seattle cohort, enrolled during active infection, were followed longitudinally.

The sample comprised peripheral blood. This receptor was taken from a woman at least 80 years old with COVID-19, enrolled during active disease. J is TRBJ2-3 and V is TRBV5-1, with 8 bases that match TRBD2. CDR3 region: CASSSGLASDTQYF. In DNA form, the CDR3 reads TGCGCCAGCAGCTCCGGACTAGCATCAGATACGCAGTATTTT.